Each of the 14 T cell receptor beta chains below was sequenced from the same sample in a study of cytomegalovirus exposure and HLA in healthy donors. Only in-frame clones appear in the TCRdb table, and some are missing; sequencing was by immunoSEQ multiplex PCR. Among under 150,000 clones listed, 90% to 95% were seen once. Material for sequencing was PBMCs. Receptor source: a man aged 18 to 29 in good health and CMV-seronegative.

The rearrangement uses TRBV11-2 and TRBJ2-2, with D maybe TRBD1 (6 bases). Germline lookup yields CDR1 SGHAT and CDR2 FQNNGV. V lost 4 bases and J 6 bases, leaving 15 bases between the germline ends. The CDR3 is made up of 15 amino acids. In DNA form, the CDR3 reads TGTGCCAGCAGCTCCTACAGGGTGTCGGCCGGGGAGCTGTTTTTT. The encoded protein is CASSSYRVSAGELFF.

This clone was found once. V usage is TRBV7-2 and J usage is TRBJ2-3, with no clear D. V lost 4 bases to trimming and J lost 4 bases, with 12 bases between them. Germline V gene data show CDR1 as SGHTA and CDR2 as FQGNSA. The CDR3 is 14 residues long. Here the CDR3 reads CASSWRHGPDTQYF. For the CDR3, the DNA is TGTGCCAGCAGCTGGCGACATGGCCCAGATACGCAGTATTTT.

CDR3 region: CASSLTGVENIQYF. The CDR3 DNA is TGCGCCAGCAGCTTGACCGGGGTTGAAAACATTCAGTACTTC. The rearrangement links TRBV5-1 to TRBJ2-4, with D possibly being TRBD2 (5 bases). Germline values: CDR1 SGHRS, CDR2 YFSETQ. The V end was cut by 1 base, the J end by 5 bases, with 10 bases between. There are 14 residues in the CDR3.

CDR3 region: CAASRDSGNTIYF. The CDR3 bases are TGTGCCGCATCGAGAGACAGTGGAAACACCATATATTTT. The J gene is TRBJ1-3, the V gene TRBV30; D possibly corresponds to TRBD1 (5 bases). CDR3 length: 13 amino acids. Between the trimmed V and J ends, which lost 8 bases and 3 bases, there was a span of 14 bases. From germline, CDR1 is GTSNPN and CDR2 SVGIG (reference sequence).

V gene TRBV6-4 combines with J gene TRBJ2-1, with 12 positions matching TRBD2. Germline assignment: CDR1 MRHNA and CDR2 SNTAGT. The V segment lost 6 bases and the J segment 5 bases; nucleotides outside the gene matches: 8. The CDR3 is 16 residues long. The CDR3 DNA follows: TGTGCCAGCAGCACGAACGGACTAGCGGGAAACAATGAGCAGTTCTTC. The encoded protein is CASSTNGLAGNNEQFF.

The V gene is TRBV10-3, the J gene TRBJ1-3; 10 bases are a match to TRBD1. This CDR3 comprises 17 residues. In germline, CDR1 is ENHRY, CDR2 SYGVKD. J gave up 2 bases and V 0 bases, and 4 bases lay outside the gene matches. The CDR3 is CAISESRQGATGNTIYF. The CDR3 bases are TGTGCCATCAGTGAGTCCCGACAGGGGGCCACTGGAAACACCATATATTTT.

V is TRBV18 and J is TRBJ2-7; 8 bases agree with TRBD1. CDR1 is KGHSH and CDR2 is LQKENI in the germline V gene. The junction had 8 bases not matched to a gene; V was cut back by 5 bases and J by 5 bases. There are 14 residues in the CDR3. The CDR3 spells CASSKTTGANEQYF. CDR3 sequence (DNA): TGTGCCAGCTCAAAAACGACAGGGGCAAACGAGCAGTACTTC.

The chain recombines TRBV7-2 with TRBJ1-1; 9 nucleotides align to TRBD1. The CDR3 is 18 residues long. CDR1 is SGHTA and CDR2 is FQGNSA in the germline V gene. V gave up 4 bases and J gave up 1 base; unmatched junction bases: 13. The CDR3 DNA reads TGTGCCAGCAGCTCCCTTTTTATGACAGGGGGGACGAACACTGAAGCTTTCTTT. It yields the protein CASSSLFMTGGTNTEAFF.

This chain links TRBV11-2 with TRBJ1-1, with TRBD1 as a possible D gene (5 bases). Germline loops: CDR1 SGHAT, CDR2 FQNNGV. The CDR3 has 16 amino acids. Trimming took 5 bases from V and 0 from J, leaving 16 bases between them. CDR3 loop: CASSPFIGALNTEAFF. In DNA form, the CDR3 reads TGTGCCAGCAGCCCCTTTATTGGGGCTTTGAACACTGAAGCTTTCTTT. Full variable domain (rest looked up from reference TRBV11-2 and TRBJ1-1): EAGVAQSPRYKIIEKRQSVAFWCNPISGHATLYWYQQILGQGPKLLIQFQNNGVVDDSQLPKDRFSAERLKGVDSTLKIQPAKLEDSAVYLCASSPFIGALNTEAFFGQGTRLTVV.

The chain is built from TRBV6-5 and TRBJ2-1, with 10 bases matching TRBD1. The CDR3 totals 13 residues. The V gene end was trimmed by 8 bases and the J gene end by 7 bases; junction bases not matched to a gene: 5. In germline, CDR1 is MNHEY, CDR2 SVGAGI. CDR3 amino acids: CASSGQGRNEQFF. CDR3 bases: TGTGCCAGCTCGGGACAGGGGAGGAATGAGCAGTTCTTC.

The genes are TRBV7-2 and TRBJ2-1; 10 bases are a match to TRBD2. The CDR3 is 19 residues long. V dropped 4 bases and J dropped 0; count of bases not matched to a gene: 12. In germline, CDR1 is SGHTA, CDR2 FQGNSA. CDR3 protein: CASSSPQLAGKSSYNEQFF. CDR3 in DNA: TGTGCCAGCAGCTCGCCCCAACTAGCGGGGAAAAGCTCCTACAATGAGCAGTTCTTC.

This chain uses TRBV6-1 with TRBJ2-3; TRBD2 matches 8 bases. Germline trimming cut 4 bases from V and 7 bases from J; bases unmatched to any gene: 13. The CDR3 length is 16 residues. The germline gives CDR1 MNHNS, CDR2 SASEGT. The CDR3 loop is CASSVRGGRAQYTQYF. CDR3 sequence (DNA): TGTGCCAGCAGTGTTCGGGGGGGGAGGGCCCAGTATACGCAGTATTTT.

The rearrangement uses TRBV6-5 and TRBJ2-3; D possibly corresponds to TRBD2 (7 bases). Trimming stripped 2 bases from V and 1 base from J, with 13 bases between. The CDR3 covers 16 residues. Germline CDR1 is MNHEY and CDR2 is SVGAGI. Here the CDR3 DNA reads TGTGCCAGCAGTTACCCGGGGGGCAGTGGCACAGATACGCAGTATTTT. Translation: CASSYPGGSGTDTQYF.

The V gene is TRBV7-3, the J gene TRBJ2-2; TRBD1 matches at 10 bases. V shed 2 bases, J shed 3 bases, and the junction held 0 bases outside the gene matches. The germline gives CDR1 SGHTA, CDR2 FQGTGA. The CDR3 totals 15 residues. This chain's CDR3 is CASSLGTGDTGELFF. As DNA, the CDR3 is TGTGCCAGCAGCTTAGGGACAGGGGACACCGGGGAGCTGTTTTTT.